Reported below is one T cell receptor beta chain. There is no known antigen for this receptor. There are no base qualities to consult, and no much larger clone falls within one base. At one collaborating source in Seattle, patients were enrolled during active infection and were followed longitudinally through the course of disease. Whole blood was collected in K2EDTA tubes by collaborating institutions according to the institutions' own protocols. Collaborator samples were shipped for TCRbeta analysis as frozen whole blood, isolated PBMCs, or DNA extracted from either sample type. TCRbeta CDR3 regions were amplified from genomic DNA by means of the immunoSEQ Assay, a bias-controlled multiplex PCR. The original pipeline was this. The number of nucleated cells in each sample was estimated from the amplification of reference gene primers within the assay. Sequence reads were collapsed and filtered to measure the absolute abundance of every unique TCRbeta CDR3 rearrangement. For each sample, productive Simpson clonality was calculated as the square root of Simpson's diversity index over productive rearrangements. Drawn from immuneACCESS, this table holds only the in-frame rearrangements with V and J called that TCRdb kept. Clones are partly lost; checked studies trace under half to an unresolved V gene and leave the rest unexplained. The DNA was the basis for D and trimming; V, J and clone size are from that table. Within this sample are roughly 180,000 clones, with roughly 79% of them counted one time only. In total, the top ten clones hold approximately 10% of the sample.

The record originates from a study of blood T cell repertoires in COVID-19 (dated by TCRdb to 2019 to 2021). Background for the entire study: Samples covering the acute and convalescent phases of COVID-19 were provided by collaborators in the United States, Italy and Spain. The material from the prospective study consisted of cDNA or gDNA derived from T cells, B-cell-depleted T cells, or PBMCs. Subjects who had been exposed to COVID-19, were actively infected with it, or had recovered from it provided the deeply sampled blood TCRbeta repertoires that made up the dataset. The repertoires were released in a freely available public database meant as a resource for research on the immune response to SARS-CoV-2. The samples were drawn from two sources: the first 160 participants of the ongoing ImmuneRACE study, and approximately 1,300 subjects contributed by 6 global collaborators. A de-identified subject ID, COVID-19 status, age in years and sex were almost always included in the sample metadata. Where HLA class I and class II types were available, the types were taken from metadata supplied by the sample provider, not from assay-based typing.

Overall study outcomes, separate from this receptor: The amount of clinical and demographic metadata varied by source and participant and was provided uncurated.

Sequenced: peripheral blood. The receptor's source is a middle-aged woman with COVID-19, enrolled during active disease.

The CDR3 reads CASSPEGVYEQYV. The nucleotide sequence is given as TGTGCCAGCTCACCCGAGGGGGTCTACGAGCAGTACGTC. The sequence joins TRBV18 to TRBJ2-7, with TRBD1 perhaps the D gene, on 6 matching bases. V sheds 3 bases and J sheds 3 bases, leaving 9 bases between their ends. From the cysteine through the valine, the CDR3 covers 13 amino acids. Left in the record is the CDR3 DNA by itself, 39 bases read in frame from the first base. The germline V gene yields KGHSH for CDR1 and LQKENI for CDR2.